The clone carrying this T cell receptor beta chain has only a few counts. The method was immunoSEQ multiplex PCR; TCRdb's version includes in-frame clones alone and lacks a portion of them. The sample shows roughly 450,000 clones, 75% to 85% of them seen only once. These data originate in a study of shared clonotypes between healthy human individuals. Looked up from germline, CDR1 is LGHNA and CDR2 is YSLEER. The CDR3 is 17 amino acids. V lost 0 bases, J lost 2 bases, and 9 bases stayed unmatched. This sequence was found in a woman aged 40-49 years in good health. Some clones in this sample may be carry-over from other donors' samples. The chain uses TRBV4-3 and TRBJ1-2, with TRBD1 identical over 7 bases. Sequencing input: PBMCs. CDR3 protein: CASSQEVEQGRNYGYTF. CDR3 in DNA: TGCGCCAGCAGCCAAGAGGTGGAACAGGGGCGGAACTATGGCTACACCTTC.